The present T cell receptor (beta chain) was sequenced within a study of T cells after yellow fever vaccination. Points from the study as a whole: Boosting was followed by the reappearance of most primary-vaccination clones (less than 98% CD4, about 90% CD8). A faster peak, day 5 versus 15, was reached by the weaker secondary response. From the bulk population, abundant clonotypes could contaminate and appear within FACS-sorted repertoires.

CDR3 length: 20 amino acids. With V trimmed by 0 bases and J by 1 base, 12 bases remained unmatched. Germline V gives CDR1 SGHRS, CDR2 YFSETQ. A single record per CDR3 protein comes from TCRdb applying MiXCR to the 5' RACE reads. The sample carries approximately 74,000 distinct CDR3 sequences, approximately 7.7% recorded once. Comment on this clonotype: What it binds is unknown.

V and J are TRBV5-1 and TRBJ1-5, with TRBD1 matching over 11 bases. This receptor was obtained from a young man who received the YFV17D yellow fever vaccine. The sequencing here drew on CD8+ T cells sorted from PBMCs, taken roughly 5 days after the first yellow fever vaccination. The chain's CDR3 is CASSLVAGTGGTSSNQPQHF. In DNA, the CDR3 is TGCGCCAGCAGCTTGGTTGCGGGGACAGGGGGTACATCGAGCAATCAGCCCCAGCATTTT.